Below, 13 T cell receptor beta chains from the same sample are listed, as sequenced in a study of T cell changes during pregnancy in multiple sclerosis (dated by TCRdb to the late 2010s). The library was prepared using the immunoSEQ multiplex PCR assay. Entries here come from immuneACCESS through TCRdb and include only in-frame sequences with V and J called. Some clones fail to appear in such tables; in the studies checked, an unresolved V gene covers under half of the shortfall, and the cause of the remainder is unknown. The sample records more than 30,000 clones, almost 95% of which are singletons. Clones ranked in the top ten supply 1.2% of the sample. Input material: PBMCs (not recorded whether the cells were cultured). The receptors stem from a female donor with multiple sclerosis, enrolled in a pregnancy study.

The chain is built from TRBV27 and TRBJ1-1; the D is unclear. The V end was cut by 3 bases, the J end by 4 bases, with 9 bases between. CDR1 and CDR2 from the germline V gene are MNHEY and SMNVEV (reference sequence). The CDR3 has 13 residues. CDR3 in amino acids: CASSFEAATEAFF. The CDR3 nucleotides read TGTGCCAGCAGTTTTGAGGCAGCCACTGAAGCTTTCTTT.

The chain uses TRBV5-4 and TRBJ2-2, with TRBD2 matching 11 bases. Germline V gene sequence: CDR1 SGHNT, CDR2 YYREEE (reference sequence). J lost 4 bases, V lost 4 bases, and 6 bases had no gene match. The CDR3 runs 16 residues. CDR3 coding DNA: TGTGCCAGCAGCGAGCCGGGACTAGCGGTCACCGGGGAGCTGTTTTTT. Amino acid sequence: CASSEPGLAVTGELFF.

This sequence joins TRBV6-1 and TRBJ1-1, with unresolved D. V was trimmed by 2 bases and J by 2 bases, leaving 3 bases between them. Looked up from germline, CDR1 is MNHNS and CDR2 is SASEGT. This CDR3 has 12 residues. CDR3 DNA sequence: TGTGCCAGCAGTGAAAGAAACACTGAAGCTTTCTTT. This codes for CASSERNTEAFF.

The chain combines TRBV11-2 with TRBJ2-5, with D maybe TRBD2 (6 bases). V gave up 4 bases and J gave up 1 base, with 10 bases separating them. The CDR3 has 14 amino acids. The germline CDR1 and CDR2 sequences are SGHAT and FQNNGV. The CDR3 loop is CASSWAGTQETQYF. CDR3 DNA: TGTGCCAGCAGCTGGGCGGGAACCCAAGAGACCCAGTACTTC.

This clone was observed a single time. The V gene is TRBV4-1, the J gene TRBJ2-6; D gene unclear. Germline assignment: CDR1 MGHRA and CDR2 YSYEKL. This CDR3 has 18 residues. The V end was cut by 0 bases, the J end by 7 bases, with 19 bases between. DNA of the CDR3: TGCGCCAGCAGCCAAGATGTCAGCTACCTCTGGGTCGCCAACGTCCTGACTTTC. Residues: CASSQDVSYLWVANVLTF.

The J gene is TRBJ2-7, the V gene TRBV6-5; D gene ambiguous. The CDR3 extends over 12 amino acids. CDR1 and CDR2 from the germline V gene are MNHEY and SVGAGI. The germline V and J ends were trimmed by 5 bases and 4 bases, with 9 bases remaining between them. CDR3 coding DNA: TGTGCCAGCAGTCTAGACGGTTACGAGCAGTACTTC. Encoded protein: CASSLDGYEQYF.

The rearrangement joins TRBV7-3 to TRBJ1-1; D is unclear. CDR1 and CDR2 (germline): SGHTA, FQGTGA. Between the trimmed V and J ends, which lost 0 bases and 3 bases, there was a span of 8 bases. This CDR3 is built from 14 residues. CDR3 bases: TGTGCCAGCAGCTTAACACCTACAGACACTGAAGCTTTCTTT. It encodes CASSLTPTDTEAFF.

The CDR3 here is CASRGGAVYEQYF. In DNA form, the CDR3 reads TGTGCCAGCCGCGGGGGGGCCGTCTACGAGCAGTACTTC. The V and J genes are TRBV28 and TRBJ2-7, with 9 bases matching TRBD2. The CDR3 is 13 residues long. Germline V gene sequence: CDR1 MDHEN, CDR2 SYDVKM. The V segment lost 8 bases and the J segment 3 bases; nucleotides outside the gene matches: 5.

The V and J genes are TRBV12-5 and TRBJ2-3, with 8 bases that match TRBD2. The length of the CDR3 is 14 residues. Germline values: CDR1 LGHNT, CDR2 FRNRAP. V lost 3 bases and J lost 10; bases outside the gene matches: 9. CDR3 protein: CASGLELAALAQYF. The CDR3 DNA is TGTGCTAGTGGTTTAGAACTAGCGGCTTTGGCGCAGTATTTT. Based on the CDR3 plus reference TRBV12-5 and TRBJ2-3, the full variable domain is DARVTQTPRHKVTEMGQEVTMRCQPILGHNTVFWYRQTMMQGLELLAYFRNRAPLDDSGMPKDRFSAEMPDATLATLKIQPSEPRDSAVYFCASGLELAALAQYFGPGTRLTVL.

This clone was counted once. The CDR3 bases are TGTGCCAGCAGCGGACGGGCCTACGTTAACTACGAGCAGTACTTC. Protein sequence: CASSGRAYVNYEQYF. This rearrangement joins TRBV7-8 to TRBJ2-7; D is unclear. The germline V gene encodes CDR1 SGHVS and CDR2 FQNEAQ. V was cut by 5 bases and J by 3 bases, with 17 bases left in between. The CDR3 runs to 15 residues.

The DNA for the CDR3 is TGTGCCAGCAGTGGGACAGGGTCTGGGGCCAACGTCCTGACTTTC. This gives the protein CASSGTGSGANVLTF. The genes are TRBV2 and TRBJ2-6; 8 nucleotides line up with TRBD1. The CDR3 consists of 15 residues. Trimming removed 4 bases from V and 1 base from J; junction bases left unmatched: 0. Per germline, CDR1 SNHLY and CDR2 FYNNEI. Looking up the rest from reference TRBV2 and TRBJ2-6 gives the full variable domain: EPEVTQTPSHQVTQMGQEVILRCVPISNHLYFYWYRQILGQKVEFLVSFYNNEISEKSEIFDDQFSVERPDGSNFTLKIRSTKLEDSAMYFCASSGTGSGANVLTFGAGSRLTVL.

The rearrangement joins TRBV29-1 to TRBJ2-2; TRBD2 matches at 7 bases. The CDR3 runs 12 residues. Trimming cost V 4 bases and J 7 bases; bases outside gene matches: 3. Germline V gene lookup returns CDR1 SQVTM and CDR2 ANQGSEA. The CDR3 DNA reads as TGCAGCGTTGTGCCTAGCGGCGGGGAGCTGTTTTTT. Residues: CSVVPSGGELFF.

The gene calls are TRBV7-2 and TRBJ1-1; D is undetermined. The V gene's germline CDR1 is SGHTA and CDR2 FQGNSA. V lost 1 base and J lost 4, with 10 bases in between. This CDR3 has 14 residues. The CDR3 region has the DNA TGTGCCAGCAGCTTAGGATCAAAGGGCACTGAAGCTTTCTTT. As protein: CASSLGSKGTEAFF. The whole variable domain, remainder taken from reference TRBV7-2 and TRBJ1-1, is GAGVSQSPSNKVTEKGKDVELRCDPISGHTALYWYRQSLGQGLEFLIYFQGNSAPDKSGLPSDRFSAERTGGSVSTLTIQRTQQEDSAVYLCASSLGSKGTEAFFGQGTRLTVV.